Shown below are 27 T cell receptor beta chains from a single sample sequenced in a study of cytomegalovirus exposure and HLA in healthy donors. The PCR contained 60 Vbeta and 13 Jbeta primers. The data were produced by immunoSEQ multiplex PCR, yet TCRdb's version contains in-frame clones alone and is incomplete. There are more than 100,000 clones in the sample; 80% occur only once, and under 0.3% lies in the top ten. The sequencing sample was made of PBMCs. The receptor set was obtained from a man in his fifties in good health and CMV-seronegative.

The chain employs TRBV18 and TRBJ2-3; D gene uncertain. Germline CDR1 and CDR2: KGHSH and LQKENI. This CDR3 is 13 amino acids long. The V end was cut by 3 bases, the J end by 2 bases, with 6 bases between. CDR3 protein: CASSPGDTDTQYF. In nucleotides, the CDR3 is TGTGCCAGCTCACCTGGAGACACAGATACGCAGTATTTT.

This clone was seen once. The chain joins TRBV29-1 to TRBJ2-3, with a tentative D call TRBD2 (7 bases). V was cut by 6 bases and J by 1 base, with 20 bases left in between. The germline V gene encodes CDR1 SQVTM and CDR2 ANQGSEA. This CDR3 is 16 amino acids long. CDR3 sequence: CSVHFGGAGGTDTQYF. The CDR3 DNA is TGCAGCGTCCACTTTGGGGGGGCGGGGGGCACAGATACGCAGTATTTT.

V gene TRBV14 combines with J gene TRBJ1-4; D might be TRBD1 (5 bases). V dropped 3 bases and J dropped 1 base, with 15 bases sitting between them. In germline, CDR1 is SGHDN, CDR2 FVKESK. The CDR3 has 17 amino acids. DNA of the CDR3: TGTGCCAGCAGCCAGAGACGGACATGGGAAACTAATGAAAAACTGTTTTTT. It codes for CASSQRRTWETNEKLFF.

This clone showed up just once. The chain recombines TRBV25-1 with TRBJ2-2; tentative D call: TRBD2 (5 bases). This CDR3 is built from 13 residues. Germline V gene lookup returns CDR1 MGHDK and CDR2 SYGVNS. The germline V and J ends were trimmed by 5 bases and 6 bases, with 10 bases remaining between them. The DNA of the CDR3 is TGTGCCAGCAGTAAGCGCGGGTCCGGGGAGCTGTTTTTT. Its translation is CASSKRGSGELFF.

This clone was counted once. V usage is TRBV4-3 and J usage is TRBJ2-7; 8 bases fit TRBD1. CDR1 is LGHNA, CDR2 YSLEER, per germline. CDR3 length: 16 residues. V lost 0 bases to trimming and J lost 3 bases; unmatched junction nucleotides: 7. The chain's CDR3 is CASSQDWGQEGYEQYF. CDR3 bases: TGCGCCAGCAGCCAAGATTGGGGACAGGAGGGCTACGAGCAGTACTTC.

This chain joins TRBV6-1 and TRBJ2-7, with 8 bases matching TRBD1. CDR3 size: 14 residues. V trimming: 8 bases; J trimming: 3 bases; junction bases outside the gene matches: 9. Germline V gene lookup returns CDR1 MNHNS and CDR2 SASEGT. The CDR3 loop reads CASRWTGSFYEQYF. In DNA form, the CDR3 reads TGTGCCAGCCGATGGACAGGGTCTTTCTACGAGCAGTACTTC.

This chain connects TRBV9 to TRBJ1-3; D ambiguous. This CDR3 has 15 amino acids. Looked up from germline, CDR1 is SGDLS and CDR2 is YYNGEE. V was pared by 0 bases and J by 0 bases, with 7 bases between. CDR3 amino acids: CASSVEQISGNTIYF. The DNA of the CDR3 is TGTGCCAGCAGCGTAGAACAGATCTCTGGAAACACCATATATTTT.

The chain joins TRBV5-1 to TRBJ1-2, with a possible D match to TRBD1 (6 bases). The CDR3 contains 14 residues. CDR1 is SGHRS, CDR2 YFSETQ, per germline. V was pared by 0 bases and J by 5 bases, with 11 bases between. In nucleotides, the CDR3 is TGCGCCAGCAGCTTGGCAGGACAGAATTATGGCTACACCTTC. This codes for CASSLAGQNYGYTF.

This clone has just one count. This chain joins TRBV19 and TRBJ1-3, with 9 bases matching TRBD1. The CDR3 has 16 residues. Looked up from germline, CDR1 is LNHDA and CDR2 is SQIVND (reference sequence). Trimming removed 10 bases from V and 0 bases from J; junction bases left unmatched: 10. CDR3 protein: CATSDRGSLSGNTIYF. The CDR3 DNA follows: TGTGCCACCTCGGACAGGGGATCACTCTCTGGAAACACCATATATTTT.

The V and J genes are TRBV27 and TRBJ2-1; a possible D gene is TRBD1 (6 bases). The length of the CDR3 is 16 residues. Germline V lookup: CDR1 MNHEY, CDR2 SMNVEV (reference sequence). The V end was cut by 5 bases, the J end by 8 bases, with 22 bases between. CDR3 protein: CASSPKGRGPIHEQFF. CDR3 DNA sequence: TGTGCCAGCAGTCCGAAGGGCAGGGGCCCAATCCATGAGCAGTTCTTC.

V is TRBV5-4 and J is TRBJ1-1; D not resolved. Germline values: CDR1 SGHNT, CDR2 YYREEE (reference sequence). This CDR3 is 12 amino acids long. Trimming took off 4 bases at V and 1 base at J, with 5 bases between the two ends. This chain's CDR3 is CASSPRNTEAFF. For the CDR3, the DNA is TGTGCCAGCAGCCCCAGGAACACTGAAGCTTTCTTT.

The V gene is TRBV19, the J gene TRBJ1-1, with TRBD1 identical over 10 bases. This CDR3 region has 15 residues. J lost 2 bases, V lost 7 bases, and 7 bases had no gene match. CDR1 and CDR2 (germline): LNHDA, SQIVND (reference sequence). This chain's CDR3 is CASTVTGGANTEAFF. The CDR3, as DNA: TGTGCCAGTACCGTGACAGGGGGCGCAAACACTGAAGCTTTCTTT.

The chain employs TRBV5-6 and TRBJ1-1; the match to TRBD1 covers 7 bases. CDR1 SGHDT and CDR2 YYEEEE come from the germline V gene. With 2 bases clipped from V and 4 bases from J, the junction kept 5 bases outside the gene matches. CDR3 length equals 14 residues. The CDR3 loop is CASSFQGGFTEAFF. DNA for the CDR3: TGTGCCAGCAGCTTCCAGGGGGGTTTCACTGAAGCTTTCTTT. The full variable domain, with the rest looked up from reference TRBV5-6 and TRBJ1-1, is DAGVTQSPTHLIKTRGQQVTLRCSPKSGHDTVSWYQQALGQGPQFIFQYYEEEERQRGNFPDRFSGHQFPNYSSELNVNALLLGDSALYLCASSFQGGFTEAFFGQGTRLTVV.

Only one count was recorded for this clone. The chain has TRBV19 and TRBJ2-5, with D uncertain. The CDR3 loop spans 11 amino acids. Germline V lookup: CDR1 LNHDA, CDR2 SQIVND (reference sequence). Trimming took off 4 bases at V and 2 bases at J, with 2 bases between the two ends. CDR3 sequence reads: CASSTQETQYF. In DNA, the CDR3 is TGTGCCAGTAGTACACAAGAGACCCAGTACTTC.

The CDR3 DNA follows: TGTGCCAGCAGCGCCCGGGCCTACGAGCAGTACTTC. Protein product: CASSARAYEQYF. The chain joins TRBV7-2 to TRBJ2-7; D not certain. This CDR3 is 12 amino acids long. Trimming removed 5 bases at V and 2 bases at J, with 7 bases between. Germline V gene sequence: CDR1 SGHTA, CDR2 FQGNSA.

The chain links TRBV5-1 to TRBJ1-2; 10 bases are a match to TRBD1. V shed 3 bases, J shed 0 bases, and the junction held 8 bases outside the gene matches. This CDR3 has 17 amino acids. Looked up from germline, CDR1 is SGHRS and CDR2 is YFSETQ. Written as DNA, the CDR3 is TGCGCCAGCAGCTCATCTCTCGGGACAGGGGCTAACTATGGCTACACCTTC. Its translation: CASSSSLGTGANYGYTF.

The V and J genes are TRBV7-2 and TRBJ2-1, with D perhaps TRBD1 (5 bases). Germline V gene data show CDR1 as SGHTA and CDR2 as FQGNSA. Between the trimmed V and J ends, which lost 5 bases and 13 bases, there was a span of 15 bases. CDR3 size: 12 residues. As DNA, the CDR3 is TGTGCCAGCAGCCAGGGCGAGGCGGCCCAGTTCTTC. Amino acid sequence: CASSQGEAAQFF.

This clone was counted a single time. CDR3 protein: CASSLLSRPYNEQFF. CDR3 nucleotides: TGTGCCAGCAGTTTACTTAGCCGACCGTACAATGAGCAGTTCTTC. The chain employs TRBV27 and TRBJ2-1; D remains unclear. The CDR3 has 15 amino acids. Trimming left V 2 bases short and J 4 bases short, with 12 bases between. Germline loops: CDR1 MNHEY, CDR2 SMNVEV (reference sequence).

The rearrangement joins TRBV10-3 to TRBJ2-3, with a possible D match to TRBD2 (5 bases). The CDR3 runs to 15 residues. Trimming cost V 6 bases and J 5 bases, with 18 bases left between them. Germline-derived CDR1 and CDR2 are ENHRY and SYGVKD. CDR3 nucleotides: TGTGCCATCAGCCCTAGGGAGCCCTCCAAAGATACGCAGTATTTT. Its protein is CAISPREPSKDTQYF.

The chain carries TRBV5-1 and TRBJ1-1, with 8 bases aligning to TRBD1. The germline gives CDR1 SGHRS, CDR2 YFSETQ. CDR3 length: 14 residues. V lost 2 bases, J lost 10 bases, and 10 bases stayed unmatched. In nucleotides, the CDR3 is TGCGCCAGCAGCTTATCCTCGACAGGGGTAGGAGCTTTCTTT. It yields the protein CASSLSSTGVGAFF.

A remark on this clone: The germline gene is not matched at one end of the junction; a read error may be the cause. The V and J genes are TRBV6-6 and TRBJ1-5; D ambiguous. Germline CDR1 is MNHNY and CDR2 is SVGAGI (reference sequence). The CDR3 is 12 amino acids. CDR3 protein: CASSYSRTDGNF. CDR3 in DNA: TGTGCCAGCAGTTACTCGAGGACGGACGGGAATTTT.

The genes are TRBV4-3 and TRBJ2-2; 7 bases line up with TRBD2. The germline V gene encodes CDR1 LGHNA and CDR2 YSLEER. With V trimmed by 4 bases and J by 0 bases, 2 bases remained unmatched. The CDR3 is 15 amino acids. CDR3 sequence reads: CASSLLAANTGELFF. The DNA for the CDR3 is TGCGCCAGCAGCCTGCTAGCGGCGAACACCGGGGAGCTGTTTTTT.

The chain links TRBV19 to TRBJ2-6; D unresolved. V lost 3 bases and J 1 base, leaving 13 bases between the germline ends. Germline CDR1 is LNHDA and CDR2 is SQIVND (reference sequence). The CDR3 contains 17 residues. The CDR3 DNA is TGTGCCAGTAGTATGCCTCGTACAAGATCTGGGGCCAACGTCCTGACTTTC. Protein sequence: CASSMPRTRSGANVLTF.

The chain has TRBV5-1 and TRBJ2-3; tentative D call: TRBD2 (6 bases). Trimming pared 0 bases from V and 4 bases from J, leaving 15 bases between. The CDR3 is 16 residues long. Germline V lookup: CDR1 SGHRS, CDR2 YFSETQ. In DNA form, the CDR3 reads TGCGCCAGCAGCTTGGCAAGCGGGCAAGGGGCAGATACGCAGTATTTT. It translates to CASSLASGQGADTQYF.

This chain connects TRBV7-2 to TRBJ2-4, with D tentatively TRBD1 (5 bases). This CDR3 region has 14 residues. Trimming removed 3 bases at V and 5 bases at J, with 11 bases between. Germline loops: CDR1 SGHTA, CDR2 FQGNSA. The CDR3 nucleotides are TGTGCCAGCAGCTTGAGGATAGGGGAAAACATTCAGTACTTC. Its translation: CASSLRIGENIQYF. Full variable domain (missing parts from reference TRBV7-2 and TRBJ2-4): GAGVSQSPSNKVTEKGKDVELRCDPISGHTALYWYRQSLGQGLEFLIYFQGNSAPDKSGLPSDRFSAERTGGSVSTLTIQRTQQEDSAVYLCASSLRIGENIQYFGAGTRLSVL.

The rearrangement links TRBV7-2 to TRBJ2-1, with D perhaps matching TRBD2 (5 bases). CDR1 and CDR2 (germline): SGHTA, FQGNSA. Trimming took off 1 base at V and 7 bases at J, with 11 bases between the two ends. The CDR3 spans 14 residues. For the CDR3, the DNA is TGTGCCAGCAGCTTAGAACTAGTTAGGAATGAGCAGTTCTTC. Amino acids: CASSLELVRNEQFF. Complete variable domain (other parts from reference TRBV7-2 and TRBJ2-1): GAGVSQSPSNKVTEKGKDVELRCDPISGHTALYWYRQSLGQGLEFLIYFQGNSAPDKSGLPSDRFSAERTGGSVSTLTIQRTQQEDSAVYLCASSLELVRNEQFFGPGTRLTVL.

The chain uses TRBV5-6 and TRBJ2-3, with TRBD2 as a possible D gene (5 bases). Germline V gives CDR1 SGHDT, CDR2 YYEEEE. Trimming removed 4 bases from V and 2 bases from J, with 8 bases in between. This CDR3 is built from 13 residues. CDR3 in DNA: TGTGCCAGCAGCGAGGACTTCACAGATACGCAGTATTTT. Translating it yields CASSEDFTDTQYF.